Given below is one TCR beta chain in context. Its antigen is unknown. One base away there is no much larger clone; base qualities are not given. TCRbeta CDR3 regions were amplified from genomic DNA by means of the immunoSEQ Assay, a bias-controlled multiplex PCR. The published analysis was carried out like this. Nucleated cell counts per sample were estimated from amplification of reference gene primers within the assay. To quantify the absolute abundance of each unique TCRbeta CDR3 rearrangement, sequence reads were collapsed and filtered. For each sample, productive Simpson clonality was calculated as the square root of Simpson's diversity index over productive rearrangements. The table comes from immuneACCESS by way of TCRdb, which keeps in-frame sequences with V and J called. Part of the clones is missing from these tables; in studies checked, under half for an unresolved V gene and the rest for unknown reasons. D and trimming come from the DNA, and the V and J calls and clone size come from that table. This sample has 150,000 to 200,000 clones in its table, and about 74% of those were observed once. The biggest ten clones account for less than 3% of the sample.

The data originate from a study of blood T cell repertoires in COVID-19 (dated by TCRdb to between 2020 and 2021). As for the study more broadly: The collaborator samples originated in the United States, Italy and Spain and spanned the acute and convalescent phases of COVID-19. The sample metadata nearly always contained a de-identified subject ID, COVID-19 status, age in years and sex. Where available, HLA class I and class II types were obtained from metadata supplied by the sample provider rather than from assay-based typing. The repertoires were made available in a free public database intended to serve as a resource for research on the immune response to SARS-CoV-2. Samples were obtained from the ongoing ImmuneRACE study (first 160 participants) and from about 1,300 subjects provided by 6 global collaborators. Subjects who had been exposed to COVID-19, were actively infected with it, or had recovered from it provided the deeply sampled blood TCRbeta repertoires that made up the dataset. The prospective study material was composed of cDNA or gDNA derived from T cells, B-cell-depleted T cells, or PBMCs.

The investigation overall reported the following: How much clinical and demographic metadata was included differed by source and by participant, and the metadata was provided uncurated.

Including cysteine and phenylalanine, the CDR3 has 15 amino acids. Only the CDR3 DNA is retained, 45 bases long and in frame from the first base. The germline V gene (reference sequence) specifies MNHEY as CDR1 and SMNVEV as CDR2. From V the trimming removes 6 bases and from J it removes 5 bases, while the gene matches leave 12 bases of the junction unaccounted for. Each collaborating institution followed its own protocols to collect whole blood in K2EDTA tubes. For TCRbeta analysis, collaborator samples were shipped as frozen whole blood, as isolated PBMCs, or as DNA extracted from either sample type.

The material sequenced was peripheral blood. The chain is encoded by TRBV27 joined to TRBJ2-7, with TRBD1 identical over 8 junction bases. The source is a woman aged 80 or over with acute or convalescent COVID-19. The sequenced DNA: TGTGCCAGCAGCCTTCAAACAGGGGGGCGGAACGAGCAGTACTTC. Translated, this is CASSLQTGGRNEQYF.